These 21 T cell receptor beta chains came from one sample sequenced in a study of T cells in Graves' hyperthyroidism and ophthalmopathy. RNA transcripts served as the template for amplifying TCR beta CDR3 regions. The study used the HTBI primer set for a first-round RT-PCR of the TCR CDR3. TCRdb used MiXCR to reprocess the multiplex PCR reads, holding one entry per CDR3 protein. This table has fewer than 650,000 distinct CDR3 sequences, approximately 48% appearing once. The material sequenced was peripheral blood or thyroid tissue (not recorded which). Every receptor here comes from an adult woman with Graves' disease, either hyperthyroidism or ophthalmopathy (not recorded which).

The chain joins TRBV11-2 to TRBJ1-6, with D hard to call. V dropped 6 bases and J dropped 10 bases, with 19 bases sitting between them. CDR3 size: 15 residues. Looked up from germline, CDR1 is SGHAT and CDR2 is FQNNGV. This chain's CDR3 is CASSLPGNALSPLHF. CDR3 sequence (DNA): TGTGCCAGCAGTTTACCGGGAAACGCGCTATCACCCCTCCACTTT. The full variable domain, rest sourced from reference TRBV11-2 and TRBJ1-6, is EAGVAQSPRYKIIEKRQSVAFWCNPISGHATLYWYQQILGQGPKLLIQFQNNGVVDDSQLPKDRFSAERLKGVDSTLKIQPAKLEDSAVYLCASSLPGNALSPLHFGNGTRLTVT.

This chain links TRBV10-3 with TRBJ1-1, with TRBD1 matching 8 bases. The CDR3 contains 14 residues. The V gene end was trimmed by 11 bases and the J gene end by 0 bases; junction bases not matched to a gene: 8. The V gene's germline CDR1 is ENHRY and CDR2 SYGVKD. For the CDR3, the DNA is TGTGCCGCCAGGACAGGGACCATGAACACTGAAGCTTTCTTT. The encoded protein is CAARTGTMNTEAFF.

At least ten counts were recorded for this clonotype. The J gene is TRBJ2-5, the V gene TRBV7-2; D gene uncertain. In germline, CDR1 is SGHTA, CDR2 FQGNSA. Trimming pared 2 bases from V and 5 bases from J, leaving 3 bases between. The CDR3 length is 11 residues. The CDR3 is CASSLKETQYF. Written as DNA, the CDR3 is TGTGCCAGCAGCTTAAAGGAGACCCAGTACTTC.

In the case of this clonotype: One end of the junction does not line up with germline, which may come from a read error. The V and J genes are TRBV10-3 and TRBJ1-5; maybe TRBD1 (6 bases). This CDR3 has 15 amino acids. CDR1 and CDR2 from the germline V gene are ENHRY and SYGVKD. CDR3 in amino acids: CASSESGEVDQPQHF. The DNA for the CDR3 is TGTGCCAGCAGTGAGTCAGGGGAGGTGGATCAGCCCCAGCATTTT.

The sample holds many counts of this clonotype. The rearrangement uses TRBV5-1 and TRBJ1-4; D is possibly TRBD1 (5 bases). V gave up 4 bases and J gave up 4 bases, with 11 bases separating them. The V gene's germline CDR1 is SGHRS and CDR2 YFSETQ. This CDR3 region has 14 residues. CDR3: CASSPGTHNEKLFF. The CDR3 nucleotides are TGCGCCAGCAGCCCCGGGACGCATAATGAAAAACTGTTTTTT.

For this clonotype: This may stem from a read error, because a much larger clone lies one nucleotide away. The chain carries TRBV25-1 and TRBJ2-7; 8 positions match TRBD2. The CDR3 loop spans 16 amino acids. The germline V gene encodes CDR1 MGHDK and CDR2 SYGVNS. The ends lost 6 bases at V and 7 bases at J; junction bases unmatched: 17. CDR3 DNA: TGTGCCAGCAGCCCCCGCGGCGGGAGGAATTTCGGAGAGCAGTACTTC. Translating gives CASSPRGGRNFGEQYF.

There are a few counts of this clonotype. This chain joins TRBV7-2 and TRBJ2-5; 8 bases map to TRBD1. V trimming: 5 bases; J trimming: 7 bases; junction bases outside the gene matches: 9. The germline CDR1 and CDR2 sequences are SGHTA and FQGNSA. This CDR3 comprises 14 residues. The CDR3 is CASSPGQAHLTQYF. CDR3 nucleotides: TGTGCCAGCAGCCCGGGACAGGCCCACCTGACCCAGTACTTC.

Points on this clonotype: At one of its ends the junction is not consistent with the germline gene, which may arise from a read error. This chain links TRBV11-1 with TRBJ1-5; 7 bases match TRBD1. CDR1 is SGHAT and CDR2 is FQDESV in the germline V gene (reference sequence). This CDR3 region has 17 residues. CDR3 residues: CASSQATGSGGNQPQHF. For the CDR3, the DNA is TGCGCCAGCAGCCAAGCGACAGGGTCGGGTGGCAATCAGCCCCAGCATTTT.

The chain employs TRBV5-1 and TRBJ1-5; TRBD1 is a possible D gene (5 bases). There are 15 residues in the CDR3. V was shortened by 1 base and J by 7 bases, with 15 bases between the two germline ends. Germline CDR1 is SGHRS and CDR2 is YFSETQ. In nucleotides, the CDR3 is TGCGCCAGCAGCTTGACGGGGGATTTAGGACAGCCCCAGCATTTT. It codes for CASSLTGDLGQPQHF.

This clonotype has ten or more counts. The rearrangement joins TRBV20-1 to TRBJ1-2, with 8 bases that match TRBD1. This CDR3 contains 16 residues. The V segment lost 0 bases and the J segment 6 bases; nucleotides outside the gene matches: 12. Germline V gives CDR1 DFQATT, CDR2 SNEGSKA (reference sequence). CDR3 loop: CSARDLAQGARHGYTF. In DNA, the CDR3 is TGCAGTGCTAGAGATCTTGCGCAGGGGGCGCGTCATGGCTACACCTTC.

This clonotype was detected only a few times. The chain couples TRBV10-3 to TRBJ1-2; TRBD1 matches at 7 bases. This CDR3 contains 14 residues. The germline gives CDR1 ENHRY, CDR2 SYGVKD. V shed 3 bases and J 4 bases; nucleotides not matched to a gene: 5. The CDR3 DNA is TGTGCCATCAGTGACCCCGGGACAGCCTATGGCTACACCTTC. Translated, it gives CAISDPGTAYGYTF.

This chain links TRBV14 with TRBJ2-5; D might be TRBD2 (6 bases). Germline V gives CDR1 SGHDN, CDR2 FVKESK. The CDR3 consists of 15 residues. Trimming removed 6 bases from V and 5 bases from J, with 19 bases in between. CDR3 in amino acids: CASSGPGLPRETQYF. CDR3 in DNA: TGTGCCAGCAGTGGCCCGGGACTCCCTCGGGAGACCCAGTACTTC.

The V and J genes are TRBV20-1 and TRBJ1-5, with D hard to call. Looked up from germline, CDR1 is DFQATT and CDR2 is SNEGSKA (reference sequence). V lost 6 bases and J lost 6, with 21 bases in between. There are 15 residues in the CDR3. The chain's CDR3 is CSASPPGPEAQPQHF. CDR3 nucleotide sequence: TGCAGTGCCAGCCCTCCGGGCCCCGAGGCTCAGCCCCAGCATTTT.

This clonotype was seen only a few times. The rearrangement links TRBV10-3 to TRBJ2-7; D possibly corresponds to TRBD2 (6 bases). Germline CDR1 reads ENHRY; CDR2 reads SYGVKD. This CDR3 contains 13 residues. The V end was cut by 11 bases, the J end by 0 bases, with 14 bases between. The CDR3: CAAQAGSSYEQYF. The CDR3 nucleotides read TGTGCCGCGCAGGCCGGGAGCTCCTACGAGCAGTACTTC.

The table lists this clonotype with many counts. This sequence joins TRBV20-1 and TRBJ2-6; D possibly corresponds to TRBD2 (5 bases). Per germline, CDR1 DFQATT and CDR2 SNEGSKA (reference sequence). The CDR3 has 14 residues. V lost 3 bases to trimming and J lost 4 bases, with 10 bases between them. DNA for the CDR3: TGCAGTGCTAGTCCGGGGTCCGGGGCCAACGTCCTGACTTTC. It encodes CSASPGSGANVLTF.

CDR3 in DNA: TGTGCCATCAGTGGAGGGACTAGGGAGCTGTTTTTT. Its translation is CAISGGTRELFF. This chain joins TRBV10-3 and TRBJ2-2, with 7 bases fitting TRBD2. Unmatched junction bases numbered 2, after V lost 4 bases and J lost 9 bases. The germline V gene has CDR1 ENHRY and CDR2 SYGVKD. The CDR3 loop spans 12 amino acids.

This clonotype was recorded at least ten times. This chain connects TRBV19 to TRBJ1-3; D uncertain. This CDR3 region has 17 residues. V lost 3 bases and J lost 0, with 15 bases in between. Germline CDR1 is LNHDA and CDR2 is SQIVND (reference sequence). In DNA, the CDR3 is TGTGCCAGTAGTATCCCGGTTCGCTCCGACTCTGGAAACACCATATATTTT. Protein product: CASSIPVRSDSGNTIYF. Based on the CDR3 plus reference TRBV19 and TRBJ1-3, the full variable domain is DGGITQSPKYLFRKEGQNVTLSCEQNLNHDAMYWYRQDPGQGLRLIYYSQIVNDFQKGDIAEGYSVSREKKESFPLTVTSAQKNPTAFYLCASSIPVRSDSGNTIYFGEGSWLTVV.

This chain connects TRBV7-2 to TRBJ1-5; D ambiguous. CDR1 is SGHTA and CDR2 is FQGNSA in the germline V gene. The V end was cut by 2 bases, the J end by 0 bases, with 17 bases between. The CDR3 runs 18 residues. The CDR3 sequence is CASSLNGGYTYSNQPQHF. The CDR3 coding sequence is TGTGCCAGCAGCTTAAATGGAGGGTACACTTATAGCAATCAGCCCCAGCATTTT.

The rearrangement joins TRBV6-5 to TRBJ1-3; a possible D gene is TRBD1 (6 bases). V shed 4 bases and J shed 2 bases, with 12 bases lying between them. This CDR3 has 15 amino acids. CDR1 and CDR2 (germline): MNHEY, SVGAGI. CDR3 loop: CASSSNDRTGNTIYF. CDR3 in DNA: TGTGCCAGCAGTTCTAATGACAGGACTGGAAACACCATATATTTT.

This clonotype was seen many times. V gene TRBV20-1 combines with J gene TRBJ2-7, with 11 bases fitting TRBD2. The CDR3 contains 14 residues. The V gene's germline CDR1 is DFQATT and CDR2 SNEGSKA (reference sequence). Trimming at V came to 2 bases and at J to 2 bases, leaving 2 bases not matched to a gene. The CDR3 DNA sequence: TGCAGTGCTAGACTAGCGGGAGGTACCTACGAGCAGTACTTC. Its translation: CSARLAGGTYEQYF.

This clonotype appeared a few times. The chain links TRBV15 to TRBJ1-1; a weak D match, TRBD1 (6 bases). Germline lookup yields CDR1 LNHNV and CDR2 YYDKDF (reference sequence). This CDR3 is 14 amino acids long. Trimming left V 5 bases short and J 4 bases short, with 14 bases between. DNA of the CDR3: TGTGCCACCAGCCCTACGGGGGGCTCCACTGAAGCTTTCTTT. This translates into CATSPTGGSTEAFF.